Listed here are 23 T cell receptor beta chains from one sample, sequenced in a study of T cells in Graves' hyperthyroidism and ophthalmopathy. TCR beta CDR3 region amplification was performed from RNA transcripts. Carried out on the TCR CDR3, a first-round RT-PCR used the HTBI primer set. TCRdb ran MiXCR on the multiplex PCR reads and lists one entry per CDR3 protein. Among about 500,000 distinct CDR3 sequences listed, 15% to 20% were seen once. Sequencing was performed on blood. The receptors derive from a woman aged 18-29 years with Graves' ophthalmopathy.

This clonotype was detected many times. This rearrangement joins TRBV29-1 to TRBJ2-5; D may match TRBD1 or TRBD2 (5 bases each). Trimming removed 5 bases at V and 5 bases at J, with 18 bases between. The CDR3 sequence is 14 residues long. Germline loops: CDR1 SQVTM, CDR2 ANQGSEA. The CDR3 sequence is CSVSGRMRSETQYF. CDR3 nucleotide sequence: TGCAGCGTTTCAGGGAGAATGAGATCGGAGACCCAGTACTTC.

This clonotype was detected ten times or more. This chain connects TRBV28 to TRBJ2-5; D is unclear. Deletions cut 5 bases from V and 4 bases from J, with 20 bases between. This CDR3 has 16 amino acids. Per the germline V gene, CDR1 is MDHEN and CDR2 is SYDVKM. The CDR3 DNA follows: TGTGCCAGCAGTCCCCCCGGCGATTTGGGAAGAGAGACCCAGTACTTC. It translates to CASSPPGDLGRETQYF.

This clonotype was found many times. The chain links TRBV11-3 to TRBJ2-1; D remains ambiguous. This CDR3 has 14 amino acids. Germline V gene sequence: CDR1 SGHNT, CDR2 YENEEA. V was pared by 4 bases and J by 5 bases, with 12 bases between. In nucleotides, the CDR3 is TGTGCCAGCAGCTACCCAGGTCCACACAATGAGCAGTTCTTC. Its protein is CASSYPGPHNEQFF.

J is TRBJ2-2 and V is TRBV19; the D is unclear. CDR1 and CDR2 from the germline V gene are LNHDA and SQIVND (reference sequence). The CDR3 consists of 14 residues. Trimming cost V 3 bases and J 0 bases, with 5 bases left between them. The CDR3 DNA follows: TGTGCCAGTAGTATGGGTTCGAACACCGGGGAGCTGTTTTTT. Its translation: CASSMGSNTGELFF.

This clonotype has just one count. The gene calls are TRBV28 and TRBJ1-5, with 10 bases that match TRBD1. CDR3 size: 16 residues. The V gene end was trimmed by 3 bases and the J gene end by 6 bases; junction bases not matched to a gene: 8. Germline lookup yields CDR1 MDHEN and CDR2 SYDVKM. The CDR3 DNA is TGTGCCAGCAGTTTTCGGGGACAGGGGTGGGCTCAGCCCCAGCATTTT. This codes for CASSFRGQGWAQPQHF.

This chain joins TRBV27 and TRBJ2-5; TRBD1 aligns across 9 bases. The ends lost 6 bases at V and 3 bases at J; junction bases unmatched: 11. The CDR3 covers 16 residues. Germline V gene lookup returns CDR1 MNHEY and CDR2 SMNVEV (reference sequence). This CDR3 reads CASSLGQGRAKETQYF. CDR3 DNA sequence: TGTGCCAGCAGCCTAGGACAGGGGCGGGCTAAAGAGACCCAGTACTTC.

This clonotype was detected a few times. J is TRBJ1-6 and V is TRBV5-4; 7 bases are a match to TRBD1. Germline trimming cut 0 bases from V and 6 bases from J; bases unmatched to any gene: 6. The CDR3 loop spans 16 amino acids. CDR1 and CDR2 (germline): SGHNT, YYREEE (reference sequence). The CDR3 DNA is TGTGCCAGCAGCTTGGGAGCAGGGGGTGGTAATTCACCCCTCCACTTT. The encoded protein is CASSLGAGGGNSPLHF.

In its sample, this clonotype was seen a few times. The chain has TRBV6-5 and TRBJ2-2, with D uncertain. CDR1 and CDR2 from the germline V gene are MNHEY and SVGAGI. This CDR3 comprises 18 residues. V lost 0 bases to trimming and J lost 1 base, with 15 bases between them. The CDR3 loop reads CASSYSISSPENTGELFF. The CDR3 coding sequence is TGTGCCAGCAGTTACTCGATTTCGAGCCCCGAGAACACCGGGGAGCTGTTTTTT.

The CDR3 bases are TGCGCCAGCAGCCAAGATTCAGGACGACAAGAGACCCAGTACTTC. It is translated as CASSQDSGRQETQYF. The chain couples TRBV4-1 to TRBJ2-5; no reliable D call. Germline V gene data show CDR1 as MGHRA and CDR2 as YSYEKL. Trimming shortened V by 0 bases and J by 2 bases, and 10 bases separated the two germline ends. This CDR3 has 15 residues.

The chain is built from TRBV9 and TRBJ2-5, with D tentatively TRBD2 (7 bases). The germline CDR1 and CDR2 sequences are SGDLS and YYNGEE. The CDR3 loop spans 16 amino acids. The V end lost 4 bases, the J end lost 4 bases, and 20 bases lay between the germline ends. CDR3: CASSYDEGGKGETQYF. The DNA for the CDR3 is TGTGCCAGCAGCTACGACGAGGGGGGGAAAGGAGAGACCCAGTACTTC.

The V call is TRBV20-1, the J call TRBJ1-1; D is undetermined. Germline assignment: CDR1 DFQATT and CDR2 SNEGSKA (reference sequence). V lost 5 bases and J lost 5, with 15 bases in between. The CDR3 is 13 amino acids. CDR3 bases: TGCAGTGCTTCTTGGCTGGGCAAAACTGAAGCTTTCTTT. It is translated as CSASWLGKTEAFF.

The V and J genes are TRBV6-1 and TRBJ1-1; D possibly corresponds to TRBD1 (6 bases). Per germline, CDR1 MNHNS and CDR2 SASEGT. Trimming pared 6 bases from V and 7 bases from J, leaving 21 bases between. The CDR3 consists of 15 residues. The CDR3 here is CASSPRPTGNGEAFF. For the CDR3, the DNA is TGTGCCAGCAGCCCCCGACCGACAGGTAACGGTGAAGCTTTCTTT.

In regard to this clonotype: A junction boundary mismatches the germline segment, possibly from a read error. The chain uses TRBV27 and TRBJ2-1; weak D call: TRBD2 (5 bases). Per germline, CDR1 MNHEY and CDR2 SMNVEV (reference sequence). This CDR3 has 15 amino acids. The CDR3 here is CAISTGLSPYNEQFF. The CDR3 bases are TGTGCCATCAGTACCGGACTGAGCCCCTACAATGAGCAGTTCTTC.

This clonotype was recorded at least ten times. The J gene is TRBJ2-3, the V gene TRBV7-8; the match to TRBD1 covers 10 bases. CDR1 SGHVS and CDR2 FQNEAQ come from the germline V gene. The CDR3 is made up of 17 amino acids. V dropped 5 bases and J dropped 1; count of bases not matched to a gene: 9. CDR3 DNA: TGTGCCAGCAGCCAAAGACAGGGGGCAACCGGCACAGATACGCAGTATTTT. Translation gives CASSQRQGATGTDTQYF.

This clonotype was observed many times. The chain recombines TRBV2 with TRBJ1-5, with 7 bases matching TRBD1. This CDR3 is 18 amino acids long. In germline, CDR1 is SNHLY, CDR2 FYNNEI. V gave up 1 base and J gave up 2 bases; unmatched junction bases: 11. The CDR3 loop is CASSEDKGAGLGNQPQHF. DNA of the CDR3: TGTGCCAGCAGTGAAGATAAGGGGGCGGGGTTGGGCAATCAGCCCCAGCATTTT.

Ten or more counts support this clonotype. V gene TRBV6-1 combines with J gene TRBJ1-1; no firm D call. Germline CDR1 and CDR2: MNHNS and SASEGT. Trimming removed 6 bases from V and 0 bases from J, with 11 bases in between. The CDR3 totals 14 residues. CDR3 DNA: TGTGCCAGCAGCCCCGAGAGTTTGAACACTGAAGCTTTCTTT. It encodes CASSPESLNTEAFF.

In this sample, this clonotype turned up many times. J is TRBJ1-2 and V is TRBV7-9; D gene uncertain. CDR3 length: 14 residues. The germline CDR1 and CDR2 sequences are SEHNR and FQNEAQ (reference sequence). The V and J ends lost 4 bases and 1 base respectively, with 10 bases between them. The CDR3 here is CASSSLQINYGYTF. The DNA for the CDR3 is TGTGCCAGCAGCTCCCTACAGATTAACTATGGCTACACCTTC.

This clonotype was counted ten times or more. The V and J genes are TRBV28 and TRBJ2-7; TRBD1 aligns across 7 bases. The V segment lost 7 bases and the J segment 5 bases; nucleotides outside the gene matches: 5. The CDR3 covers 12 residues. CDR1 is MDHEN and CDR2 is SYDVKM in the germline V gene. In DNA, the CDR3 is TGTGCCAGCATTACAGGGGCCCACGAGCAGTACTTC. The encoded protein is CASITGAHEQYF.

The chain recombines TRBV3-1 with TRBJ1-1; tentatively, D is TRBD1 (6 bases). Germline V gives CDR1 LGHDT, CDR2 YNNKEL (reference sequence). CDR3 length: 15 amino acids. V dropped 4 bases and J dropped 1 base, with 13 bases sitting between them. CDR3 region: CASSPRGGWNTEAFF. CDR3 DNA sequence: TGTGCCAGCAGCCCCCGCGGGGGCTGGAACACTGAAGCTTTCTTT.

This clonotype was counted at least ten times. The chain employs TRBV12-3 or TRBV12-4 and TRBJ1-4; D unresolved. Trimming pared 4 bases from V and 2 bases from J, leaving 11 bases between. The CDR3 spans 15 residues. The CDR3 loop is CASSSWGRTNEKLFF. The CDR3 DNA reads as TGTGCCAGCAGTTCATGGGGAAGGACTAATGAAAAACTGTTTTTT.

Many counts were recorded for this clonotype. The chain links TRBV3-1 to TRBJ1-3, with D maybe TRBD1 (5 bases). Trimming took 6 bases from V and 0 from J, leaving 15 bases between them. The CDR3 has 16 amino acids. Germline values: CDR1 LGHDT, CDR2 YNNKEL (reference sequence). The CDR3 DNA reads TGTGCCAGCAGGGAATCTCCAGGGATCTCTGGAAACACCATATATTTT. The encoded protein is CASRESPGISGNTIYF.

In its sample, this clonotype was seen a few times. The V gene is TRBV6-1, the J gene TRBJ1-2; D gene ambiguous. The CDR3 has 12 residues. V lost 8 bases and J 3 bases, leaving 10 bases between the germline ends. The germline CDR1 and CDR2 sequences are MNHNS and SASEGT. CDR3 coding DNA: TGTGCCAGCGACCCTAGGGACTATGGCTACACCTTC. The encoded protein is CASDPRDYGYTF.

This clonotype was seen many times. V is TRBV28 and J is TRBJ2-7, with 8 bases matching TRBD2. J gave up 5 bases and V 6 bases, and 9 bases lay outside the gene matches. The germline V gene encodes CDR1 MDHEN and CDR2 SYDVKM. This CDR3 has 14 amino acids. The CDR3 sequence: CASSRERESDEQYF. The CDR3 DNA sequence: TGTGCCAGCAGCCGGGAGCGGGAGTCGGACGAGCAGTACTTC.